These 28 T cell receptor beta chains share one sample of origin, sequenced in a study of radiotherapy plus CTLA-4 blockade in lung cancer. Data came from immunoSEQ multiplex PCR; TCRdb stores just in-frame clones and leaves some out. Altogether approximately 60,000 clones are present, approximately 77% being singletons, with the ten largest covering 3.5% to 4.5%. This sample comprised peripheral blood, obtained from a patient treated with radiotherapy plus ipilimumab. These receptor sequences come from a human donor with non-small cell lung cancer who had a complete response to radiotherapy plus ipilimumab.

The chain combines TRBV11-3 with TRBJ2-7, with D perhaps TRBD1 or TRBD2 (6 bases each). CDR1 and CDR2 (germline): SGHNT, YENEEA. Between the trimmed V and J ends, which lost 5 bases and 2 bases, there was a span of 16 bases. CDR3 length equals 15 residues. Here the CDR3 reads CASSPSGAGAYEQYV. The CDR3 nucleotides are TGTGCCAGCAGCCCGTCGGGGGCAGGGGCCTACGAGCAGTACGTC.

The chain links TRBV11-2 to TRBJ2-7; unclear D gene. V was pared by 0 bases and J by 0 bases, with 12 bases between. From germline, CDR1 is SGHAT and CDR2 FQNNGV. The CDR3 loop spans 16 amino acids. The CDR3: CASSLDSGPSSYEQYF. CDR3 bases: TGTGCCAGCAGCTTAGATTCGGGCCCTAGCTCCTACGAGCAGTACTTC.

This clone was detected only a few times. The chain uses TRBV7-9 and TRBJ1-2; 8 bases line up with TRBD1. J gave up 3 bases and V 3 bases, and 6 bases lay outside the gene matches. The CDR3 runs to 15 residues. Germline V CDR1 and CDR2: SEHNR, FQNEAQ (reference sequence). This CDR3 reads CASSLTGQGHYGYTF. CDR3 nucleotide sequence: TGTGCCAGCAGCTTGACCGGACAGGGCCACTATGGCTACACCTTC.

J is TRBJ1-6 and V is TRBV7-9, with TRBD1 as a possible D gene (5 bases). Trimming took off 3 bases at V and 9 bases at J, with 9 bases between the two ends. This CDR3 spans 13 amino acids. Germline CDR1 reads SEHNR; CDR2 reads FQNEAQ (reference sequence). This CDR3 reads CASSLDRGSPLHF. As DNA, the CDR3 is TGTGCCAGCAGCTTGGATAGGGGTTCACCCCTCCACTTT. Complete variable domain (other parts from reference TRBV7-9 and TRBJ1-6): DTGVSQNPRHKITKRGQNVTFRCDPISEHNRLYWYRQTLGQGPEFLTYFQNEAQLEKSRLLSDRFSAERPKGSFSTLEIQRTEQGDSAMYLCASSLDRGSPLHFGNGTRLTVT.

V usage is TRBV6-1 and J usage is TRBJ2-7; no firm D call. Per germline, CDR1 MNHNS and CDR2 SASEGT. The V and J ends lost 5 bases and 3 bases respectively, with 8 bases between them. The CDR3 consists of 12 residues. CDR3 DNA: TGTGCCAGCAGTTTCGGTGTCTACGAGCAGTACGTC. Translated, it gives CASSFGVYEQYV.

This clone has only a few counts. The chain uses TRBV10-3 and TRBJ1-2, with 7 bases aligning to TRBD1. The germline V gene encodes CDR1 ENHRY and CDR2 SYGVKD. This CDR3 has 15 amino acids. The ends lost 10 bases at V and 0 bases at J; junction bases unmatched: 11. The chain's CDR3 is CATNRGGPSNYGYTF. The CDR3 DNA follows: TGTGCCACCAACAGGGGAGGCCCCTCTAACTATGGCTACACCTTC.

This clone turned up a few times. V gene TRBV29-1 combines with J gene TRBJ1-1; maybe TRBD1 (6 bases). Germline CDR1 SQVTM, CDR2 ANQGSEA. Trimming pared 4 bases from V and 0 bases from J, leaving 15 bases between. The CDR3 extends over 15 amino acids. CDR3 in amino acids: CSVASPGVLNTEAFF. In nucleotides, the CDR3 is TGCAGCGTTGCTTCTCCAGGGGTCCTGAACACTGAAGCTTTCTTT.

This clone was picked up a small number of times. The V call is TRBV5-1, the J call TRBJ1-4; TRBD1 matches 11 bases. Germline lookup yields CDR1 SGHRS and CDR2 YFSETQ. CDR3 length: 16 residues. The ends lost 1 base at V and 5 bases at J; junction bases unmatched: 4. The CDR3 DNA is TGCGCCAGCAGCTTGCTGGACAGGGGGCAAAATGAAAAACTGTTTTTT. Amino acid sequence: CASSLLDRGQNEKLFF.

The rearrangement uses TRBV7-8 and TRBJ2-5, with 9 bases aligning to TRBD1. The CDR3 is made up of 15 amino acids. Trimming at V came to 5 bases and at J to 3 bases, leaving 7 bases not matched to a gene. Germline CDR1 and CDR2: SGHVS and FQNEAQ. The CDR3 sequence is CASSRDGTGKETQYF. CDR3 bases: TGTGCCAGCAGCCGGGATGGGACAGGGAAAGAGACCCAGTACTTC. The full variable domain, completed using reference TRBV7-8 and TRBJ2-5, is GAGVSQSPRYKVAKRGQDVALRCDPISGHVSLFWYQQALGQGPEFLTYFQNEAQLDKSGLPSDRFFAERPEGSVSTLKIQRTQQEDSAVYLCASSRDGTGKETQYFGPGTRLLVL.

The chain recombines TRBV30 with TRBJ1-6; D gene unclear. V lost 3 bases, J lost 9 bases, and 18 bases lay in between. The CDR3 is 15 residues long. Germline lookup yields CDR1 GTSNPN and CDR2 SVGIG (reference sequence). The CDR3 DNA follows: TGTGCCTGGAGCCTGGACTCCCAACCCAGTTCACCCCTCCACTTT. This sequence encodes CAWSLDSQPSSPLHF.

The CDR3 is CASSRRAGPYGNTIYF. The CDR3 coding sequence is TGTGCCAGCAGCCGACGTGCGGGGCCCTATGGAAACACCATATATTTT. The gene calls are TRBV11-2 and TRBJ1-3; maybe TRBD1 (5 bases). The CDR3 is 16 amino acids. V was trimmed by 5 bases and J by 3 bases, leaving 17 bases between them. Germline lookup yields CDR1 SGHAT and CDR2 FQNNGV.

This sequence joins TRBV5-1 and TRBJ2-5; 9 bases fit TRBD2. Trimming at V came to 3 bases and at J to 3 bases, leaving 9 bases not matched to a gene. The germline V gene encodes CDR1 SGHRS and CDR2 YFSETQ. The CDR3 loop spans 16 amino acids. The CDR3 spells CASSYRASGTKETQYF. CDR3 in DNA: TGCGCCAGCAGCTACAGGGCTAGCGGGACCAAAGAGACCCAGTACTTC. Filled out from reference TRBV5-1 and TRBJ2-5, the complete variable domain reads KAGVTQTPRYLIKTRGQQVTLSCSPISGHRSVSWYQQTPGQGLQFLFEYFSETQRNKGNFPGRFSGRQFSNSRSEMNVSTLELGDSALYLCASSYRASGTKETQYFGPGTRLLVL.

CDR3 DNA: TGTGCCAGCAGCGTCACTCAAGGGACTAGCCGGTTCCATGAGCAGTTCTTC. Encoded protein: CASSVTQGTSRFHEQFF. The chain joins TRBV9 to TRBJ2-1; 9 bases map to TRBD2. The V segment lost 2 bases and the J segment 8 bases; nucleotides outside the gene matches: 14. Germline values: CDR1 SGDLS, CDR2 YYNGEE. The CDR3 has 17 residues.

This sequence joins TRBV18 and TRBJ1-2; 9 bases match TRBD1. The ends lost 6 bases at V and 4 bases at J; junction bases unmatched: 9. This CDR3 comprises 15 residues. Germline loops: CDR1 KGHSH, CDR2 LQKENI. The CDR3 sequence: CASSQRMDRGYGYTF. CDR3 DNA: TGTGCCAGCTCCCAACGTATGGACAGGGGCTATGGCTACACCTTC.

This clone showed up just once. CDR3: CASSLTDRTKHF. The CDR3 DNA follows: TGTGCCAGCAGTTTGACGGACAGGACTAAGCATTTT. This rearrangement joins TRBV6-9 to TRBJ1-5; 7 bases line up with TRBD1. The germline gives CDR1 MNHGY, CDR2 SVAAGI. The length of the CDR3 is 12 residues. J lost 14 bases, V lost 4 bases, and 8 bases had no gene match.

The chain has TRBV7-2 and TRBJ2-5, with D uncertain. This CDR3 spans 15 amino acids. Germline CDR1 is SGHTA and CDR2 is FQGNSA. V was pared by 5 bases and J by 2 bases, with 15 bases between. The CDR3 coding sequence is TGTGCCAGCAGCGCCCTACGCGGATTTCAAGAGACCCAGTACTTC. Protein: CASSALRGFQETQYF.

The rearrangement links TRBV7-2 to TRBJ2-7; the D is unclear. There are 15 residues in the CDR3. Germline V gene data show CDR1 as SGHTA and CDR2 as FQGNSA. Trimming stripped 4 bases from V and 3 bases from J, with 16 bases between. The CDR3 loop is CASSSSGRQHYEQYF. CDR3 DNA sequence: TGTGCCAGCAGCTCTAGTGGCAGGCAGCACTACGAGCAGTACTTC.

This clone was seen a few times. The genes are TRBV7-2 and TRBJ1-2, with TRBD1 matching 10 bases. Trimming removed 0 bases from V and 2 bases from J; junction bases left unmatched: 3. The CDR3 is 16 residues long. Germline CDR1 reads SGHTA; CDR2 reads FQGNSA. CDR3 DNA: TGTGCCAGCAGCTTAGCCCGGACAGGGGGAAACTATGGCTACACCTTC. This codes for CASSLARTGGNYGYTF.

This sequence joins TRBV5-1 and TRBJ1-2, with 10 bases that match TRBD1. V was clipped by 5 bases and J by 8 bases; unmatched bases: 6. The CDR3 sequence is 13 residues long. Germline V CDR1 and CDR2: SGHRS, YFSETQ. The CDR3 loop is CASSTGTGDGYTF. The DNA for the CDR3 is TGCGCCAGCAGTACCGGGACAGGGGACGGCTACACCTTC.

This clone was seen only once. The genes are TRBV14 and TRBJ1-2; unclear D gene. CDR3 size: 14 residues. Looked up from germline, CDR1 is SGHDN and CDR2 is FVKESK. V lost 4 bases and J 5 bases, leaving 14 bases between the germline ends. CDR3 DNA sequence: TGTGCCAGCAGCCCCCAGCGGGGTGGGTATGGCTACACCTTC. The encoded protein is CASSPQRGGYGYTF. Using reference TRBV14 and TRBJ1-2 for the parts outside the CDR3, the full variable domain is EAGVTQFPSHSVIEKGQTVTLRCDPISGHDNLYWYRRVMGKEIKFLLHFVKESKQDESGMPNNRFLAERTGGTYSTLKVQPAELEDSGVYFCASSPQRGGYGYTFGSGTRLTVV.

The genes are TRBV4-1 and TRBJ1-3, with D uncertain. This CDR3 has 15 amino acids. CDR1 is MGHRA, CDR2 YSYEKL, per germline. V lost 4 bases, J lost 0 bases, and 10 bases lay in between. The CDR3 DNA is TGCGCCAGCAGCCCAGACCGAGCCTCTGGAAACACCATATATTTT. Translating gives CASSPDRASGNTIYF.

The chain couples TRBV6-1 to TRBJ1-5, with D possibly matching TRBD1 (5 bases). V was clipped by 1 base and J by 0 bases, with 16 bases between them. The CDR3 is 18 residues long. Germline V CDR1 and CDR2: MNHNS, SASEGT. CDR3 sequence: CASSEVGSDSLSNQPQHF. In nucleotides, the CDR3 is TGTGCCAGCAGTGAAGTCGGTAGCGACAGCCTTAGCAATCAGCCCCAGCATTTT.

The chain has TRBV10-1 and TRBJ2-3, with D perhaps being TRBD1 or TRBD2 (5 bases each). The length of the CDR3 is 14 residues. The V gene's germline CDR1 is WNHNN and CDR2 SYGVQD (reference sequence). The V gene lost 0 bases and the J gene lost 3 bases, with 7 bases spanning the gap. The chain's CDR3 is CASSESWGTDTQYF. Here the CDR3 DNA reads TGCGCCAGCAGTGAGTCTTGGGGGACAGATACGCAGTATTTT.

This chain links TRBV7-8 with TRBJ1-1, with D possibly being TRBD1 (5 bases). This CDR3 contains 14 residues. Germline V gives CDR1 SGHVS, CDR2 FQNEAQ. V was cut by 5 bases and J by 0 bases, with 10 bases left in between. The CDR3 nucleotides read TGTGCCAGCAGCCGAGACAGCATGAACACTGAAGCTTTCTTT. Its translation: CASSRDSMNTEAFF.

V and J are TRBV11-2 and TRBJ2-2; possibly TRBD2 for D (6 bases). The CDR3 consists of 16 residues. V was clipped by 0 bases and J by 4 bases, with 12 bases between them. Germline assignment: CDR1 SGHAT and CDR2 FQNNGV. CDR3 sequence reads: CASSLDTGLRTGELFF. The CDR3 DNA reads TGTGCCAGCAGCTTAGACACGGGACTTCGCACCGGGGAGCTGTTTTTT.

This chain connects TRBV5-4 to TRBJ2-3; D is possibly TRBD1 (6 bases). The CDR3 extends over 15 amino acids. V lost 4 bases and J lost 2, with 14 bases in between. In germline, CDR1 is SGHNT, CDR2 YYREEE (reference sequence). CDR3 region: CASSPRTDDTDTQYF. Written as DNA, the CDR3 is TGTGCCAGCAGCCCGAGGACAGACGACACAGATACGCAGTATTTT. Together with reference TRBV5-4 and TRBJ2-3, the CDR3 gives the full variable domain: ETGVTQSPTHLIKTRGQQVTLRCSSQSGHNTVSWYQQALGQGPQFIFQYYREEENGRGNFPPRFSGLQFPNYSSELNVNALELDDSALYLCASSPRTDDTDTQYFGPGTRLTVL.

The chain uses TRBV5-4 and TRBJ2-1; 9 bases align to TRBD2. V was clipped by 4 bases and J by 6 bases; unmatched bases: 2. This CDR3 is built from 13 residues. Per germline, CDR1 SGHNT and CDR2 YYREEE (reference sequence). CDR3 DNA sequence: TGTGCCAGCAGCGAGACTAGCGGCAATGAGCAGTTCTTC. It translates to CASSETSGNEQFF.

This clone appeared a few times. This sequence joins TRBV29-1 and TRBJ2-3, with TRBD1 matching over 10 bases. Germline CDR1 and CDR2: SQVTM and ANQGSEA. V shed 4 bases and J 5 bases; nucleotides not matched to a gene: 18. The CDR3 has 18 residues. The CDR3 protein is CSVGPHPRTGGILDTQYF. Written as DNA, the CDR3 is TGCAGCGTTGGTCCCCACCCTCGGACAGGGGGAATTTTAGATACGCAGTATTTT.